This T cell receptor (beta chain) is drawn from a study of cytomegalovirus exposure and HLA in healthy donors. The data were produced by immunoSEQ multiplex PCR, yet TCRdb's version contains in-frame clones alone and is incomplete. The data contain 250,000 to 400,000 clones, roughly nine tenths of them singletons. Turning to this clone: Antigen: not known.

Whole-study results and caveats: Rarity held for most TCR sequences, but there were some public TCRs that occurred in many donors.

The clonotype was recovered from a woman aged 25 to 39 in good health and CMV-seropositive. Source material: PBMCs.

The CDR3 coding sequence is TGTGCCAGCAGCCCTACAGGAAATAATTATGGCTACACCTTC. This translates into CASSPTGNNYGYTF. The rearrangement joins TRBV6-5 to TRBJ1-2; perhaps TRBD1 as D (5 bases). V lost 6 bases to trimming and J lost 5 bases, with 16 bases between them. CDR3 length: 14 residues. CDR1 and CDR2 from the germline V gene are MNHEY and SVGAGI.